These 30 T cell receptor beta chains were all obtained from the same sample, sequenced in a study of T cell repertoires in cytomegalovirus infection. TCRdb re-derived calls from the reads in MiXCR, one entry per CDR3 protein. The data contain 150,000 to 200,000 distinct CDR3 sequences, approximately 17% of them singletons. Material: CD8+ T cells from PBMCs. These receptors were collected from a human donor in good health (CMV status not recorded). Some clones in this sample may be carry-over from other donors' samples.

This clonotype was observed a few times. The chain carries TRBV11-2 and TRBJ2-7; tentative D call: TRBD1 (6 bases). CDR3 length equals 14 residues. V lost 5 bases, J lost 0 bases, and 11 bases lay in between. Germline V gives CDR1 SGHAT, CDR2 FQNNGV. CDR3 amino acids: CASSTRTASYEQYF. CDR3 nucleotide sequence: TGTGCCAGCAGCACCCGGACAGCCTCCTACGAGCAGTACTTC.

CDR3 region: CASSLGVGAKNIQYF. The CDR3 region has the DNA TGTGCCAGCAGCTTGGGTGTCGGGGCCAAAAACATTCAGTACTTC. This rearrangement joins TRBV7-2 to TRBJ2-4; D is unclear. V gave up 3 bases and J gave up 1 base, with 10 bases separating them. CDR3 length: 15 amino acids. The germline gives CDR1 SGHTA, CDR2 FQGNSA.

The chain is built from TRBV6-2 or TRBV6-3 and TRBJ1-1, with 7 bases identical to TRBD1. Germline V gene data show CDR1 as MNHEY and CDR2 as SVGEGT. Unmatched junction bases numbered 7, after V lost 5 bases and J lost 4 bases. This CDR3 contains 14 residues. The CDR3 spells CASSPTTGVTEAFF. The CDR3 DNA reads TGTGCCAGCAGTCCCACTACAGGGGTCACTGAAGCTTTCTTT.

This clonotype occurred a few times. This rearrangement joins TRBV7-3 to TRBJ2-5; a weak D match, TRBD1 (5 bases). Between the trimmed V and J ends, which lost 5 bases and 6 bases, there was a span of 13 bases. The CDR3 runs to 13 residues. The germline CDR1 and CDR2 sequences are SGHTA and FQGTGA. The CDR3 reads CASSLGLGKTQYF. The DNA for the CDR3 is TGTGCCAGCAGCCTGGGGCTGGGGAAGACCCAGTACTTC.

This clonotype was recorded a few times. The chain joins TRBV5-6 to TRBJ2-7, with D possibly being TRBD1 or TRBD2 (5 bases each). There are 15 residues in the CDR3. V was clipped by 0 bases and J by 5 bases, with 15 bases between them. The V gene's germline CDR1 is SGHDT and CDR2 YYEEEE. CDR3 nucleotide sequence: TGTGCCAGCAGCTTGGACGGGACGGGTGAACACGAGCAGTACTTC. It is translated as CASSLDGTGEHEQYF. Looking up the rest from reference TRBV5-6 and TRBJ2-7 gives the full variable domain: DAGVTQSPTHLIKTRGQQVTLRCSPKSGHDTVSWYQQALGQGPQFIFQYYEEEERQRGNFPDRFSGHQFPNYSSELNVNALLLGDSALYLCASSLDGTGEHEQYFGPGTRLTVT.

The table lists this clonotype with a few counts. The chain recombines TRBV14 with TRBJ2-3, with TRBD2 matching over 9 bases. CDR1 is SGHDN and CDR2 is FVKESK in the germline V gene. V dropped 0 bases and J dropped 2; count of bases not matched to a gene: 6. This CDR3 is 17 amino acids long. The CDR3 DNA is TGTGCCAGCAGCCAAGATCCCGGGACTAGCCTCACAGATACGCAGTATTTT. This gives the protein CASSQDPGTSLTDTQYF.

The table lists this clonotype with a count of one. V is TRBV7-2 and J is TRBJ2-2; TRBD2 might be the D (5 bases). The germline gives CDR1 SGHTA, CDR2 FQGNSA. With 0 bases removed from V and 0 bases from J, the gap between germline ends came to 8 bases. The CDR3 totals 16 residues. In DNA form, the CDR3 reads TGTGCCAGCAGCTTAGCGGGAGCCCCGAACACCGGGGAGCTGTTTTTT. Protein sequence: CASSLAGAPNTGELFF.

This clonotype was counted only a few times. This rearrangement joins TRBV7-6 to TRBJ2-3; D may be TRBD2 (5 bases). V lost 7 bases, J lost 6 bases, and 11 bases lay in between. The CDR3 loop spans 12 amino acids. Germline CDR1 reads SGHVS; CDR2 reads FNYEAQ. CDR3 sequence (DNA): TGTGCCAGCACCAGCACGGGGGATACGCAGTATTTT. Translated, it gives CASTSTGDTQYF.

This clonotype was recorded at least ten times. This chain uses TRBV12-3 or TRBV12-4 with TRBJ2-1; 7 positions match TRBD1. V trimming: 7 bases; J trimming: 0 bases; junction bases outside the gene matches: 3. The CDR3 length is 14 residues. The CDR3 reads CASNGDSSYNEQFF. CDR3 DNA: TGTGCCAGCAACGGGGACAGCTCCTACAATGAGCAGTTCTTC.

The sample holds a few counts of this clonotype. CDR3 loop: CASSWRSNPNTEAFF. The CDR3 nucleotides read TGTGCCAGCAGCTGGAGGTCTAACCCGAACACTGAAGCTTTCTTT. The chain combines TRBV7-8 with TRBJ1-1; D gene unclear. The CDR3 covers 15 residues. The V gene lost 4 bases and the J gene lost 1 base, with 13 bases spanning the gap. Germline CDR1 and CDR2: SGHVS and FQNEAQ.

This clonotype was seen only a few times. The J gene is TRBJ2-1, the V gene TRBV28; 8 bases are shared with TRBD2. The V segment lost 5 bases and the J segment 8 bases; nucleotides outside the gene matches: 14. The germline V gene has CDR1 MDHEN and CDR2 SYDVKM. The CDR3 runs to 16 residues. For the CDR3, the DNA is TGTGCCAGCAGTCCTACAGGGTTCGGGAGGGCCTATGAGCAGTTCTTC. This sequence encodes CASSPTGFGRAYEQFF.

This clonotype was counted between two and nine times. The CDR3 DNA sequence: TGTGCCATCAGTGAGTCGGGACGGGCATACGAGCAGTACTTC. This sequence encodes CAISESGRAYEQYF. The chain links TRBV10-3 to TRBJ2-7, with D perhaps assigned TRBD1 or TRBD2 (5 bases each). The germline V gene has CDR1 ENHRY and CDR2 SYGVKD. Trimming shortened V by 0 bases and J by 4 bases, and 10 bases separated the two germline ends. The length of the CDR3 is 14 residues.

The chain couples TRBV28 to TRBJ2-1; 8 nucleotides line up with TRBD2. The CDR3 consists of 14 residues. V was pared by 3 bases and J by 7 bases, with 5 bases of the junction left unmatched. Germline-derived CDR1 and CDR2 are MDHEN and SYDVKM. CDR3 loop: CASSLLSGRNEQFF. Written as DNA, the CDR3 is TGTGCCAGCAGTTTGTTAAGCGGGAGAAATGAGCAGTTCTTC.

The chain couples TRBV7-6 to TRBJ2-7; D remains unclear. The CDR3 totals 14 residues. In germline, CDR1 is SGHVS, CDR2 FNYEAQ. Trimming shortened V by 0 bases and J by 3 bases, and 9 bases separated the two germline ends. The CDR3 DNA reads TGTGCCAGCAGCTTAGCCCTTCCCGGCTACGAGCAGTACTTC. Its translation is CASSLALPGYEQYF.

The V and J genes are TRBV4-1 and TRBJ2-1, with D perhaps TRBD1 (5 bases). Trimming pared 0 bases from V and 5 bases from J, leaving 11 bases between. The CDR3 extends over 15 amino acids. Germline-derived CDR1 and CDR2 are MGHRA and YSYEKL. The CDR3 sequence is CASSQEWGGNNEQFF. DNA for the CDR3: TGCGCCAGCAGCCAAGAATGGGGCGGAAACAATGAGCAGTTCTTC.

The V gene is TRBV6-2 or TRBV6-3, the J gene TRBJ2-1; D possibly corresponds to TRBD1 (5 bases). V lost 5 bases, J lost 9 bases, and 17 bases lay in between. Per the germline V gene, CDR1 is MNHEY and CDR2 is SVGEGT. This CDR3 spans 14 amino acids. CDR3 protein: CASSPTRAELEQFF. CDR3 bases: TGTGCCAGCAGTCCAACCAGGGCCGAACTTGAGCAGTTCTTC.

This clonotype has just a few counts. The chain recombines TRBV7-6 with TRBJ2-2; 7 bases are shared with TRBD1. Germline trimming cut 6 bases from V and 5 bases from J; bases unmatched to any gene: 12. The germline CDR1 and CDR2 sequences are SGHVS and FNYEAQ. This CDR3 contains 16 residues. CDR3 region: CASSSTPQGLTGELFF. The CDR3, as DNA: TGTGCCAGCAGTTCGACCCCACAGGGGCTGACCGGGGAGCTGTTTTTT.

The sample holds a few counts of this clonotype. This sequence joins TRBV7-6 and TRBJ2-1; D gene uncertain. V shed 3 bases and J shed 7 bases, with 10 bases lying between them. The germline V gene encodes CDR1 SGHVS and CDR2 FNYEAQ. This CDR3 has 13 residues. Here the CDR3 DNA reads TGTGCCAGCAGCTTTAAGGGTGGGAATGAGCAGTTCTTC. This gives the protein CASSFKGGNEQFF.

This clonotype occurred many times. V usage is TRBV6-2 or TRBV6-3 and J usage is TRBJ1-1; D is unclear. V was trimmed by 7 bases and J by 3 bases, leaving 15 bases between them. Germline CDR1 and CDR2: MNHEY and SVGEGT. The CDR3 runs 14 residues. CDR3: CASKETQLDTEAFF. In DNA, the CDR3 is TGTGCCAGCAAGGAGACACAACTAGACACTGAAGCTTTCTTT.

The chain couples TRBV7-2 to TRBJ2-5; TRBD2 aligns across 13 bases. Germline V lookup: CDR1 SGHTA, CDR2 FQGNSA. The CDR3 runs 16 residues. V lost 1 base and J lost 3; bases outside the gene matches: 2. The CDR3 here is CASSLGGLAGEETQYF. In DNA form, the CDR3 reads TGTGCCAGCAGCTTAGGTGGACTAGCGGGAGAAGAGACCCAGTACTTC. Variable domain in full (rest from reference TRBV7-2 and TRBJ2-5): GAGVSQSPSNKVTEKGKDVELRCDPISGHTALYWYRQSLGQGLEFLIYFQGNSAPDKSGLPSDRFSAERTGGSVSTLTIQRTQQEDSAVYLCASSLGGLAGEETQYFGPGTRLLVL.

The chain recombines TRBV7-2 with TRBJ1-1; 8 bases fit TRBD1. CDR3 length: 15 residues. Trimming removed 5 bases from V and 1 base from J; junction bases left unmatched: 6. CDR1 is SGHTA, CDR2 FQGNSA, per germline. This chain's CDR3 is CASSLRDRPNTEAFF. The CDR3 coding sequence is TGTGCCAGCAGCCTGCGGGACAGGCCGAACACTGAAGCTTTCTTT.

CDR3: CSARPWQGSSYEQYF. As DNA, the CDR3 is TGCAGTGCCAGACCCTGGCAGGGGTCGTCCTACGAGCAGTACTTC. The chain has TRBV20-1 and TRBJ2-7; possible D gene TRBD1, 6 bases. Per the germline V gene, CDR1 is DFQATT and CDR2 is SNEGSKA (reference sequence). The CDR3 has 15 amino acids. V lost 6 bases and J lost 1, with 19 bases in between.

The gene calls are TRBV29-1 and TRBJ2-7, with D perhaps matching TRBD1 (5 bases). The CDR3 length is 12 residues. CDR1 is SQVTM, CDR2 ANQGSEA, per germline. V lost 6 bases, J lost 4 bases, and 13 bases lay in between. The CDR3: CSVRTPDYEQYF. CDR3 DNA: TGCAGCGTCCGGACACCTGATTACGAGCAGTACTTC.

Only a few counts were recorded for this clonotype. This sequence joins TRBV29-1 and TRBJ2-7; possibly TRBD1 for D (5 bases). The V end lost 6 bases, the J end lost 3 bases, and 18 bases lay between the germline ends. The V gene's germline CDR1 is SQVTM and CDR2 ANQGSEA. The CDR3 sequence is 14 residues long. The CDR3 region is CSVGMQGSGYEQYF. The CDR3 region has the DNA TGCAGCGTGGGGATGCAGGGATCCGGCTACGAGCAGTACTTC.

This clonotype was counted between two and nine times. The chain recombines TRBV6-1 with TRBJ1-2, with a tentative D call TRBD1 (5 bases). The CDR3 has 12 residues. Germline V gene sequence: CDR1 MNHNS, CDR2 SASEGT. The germline V and J ends were trimmed by 6 bases and 8 bases, with 13 bases remaining between them. The CDR3 DNA reads as TGTGCCAGCAGCCAACTGGGGGACGGCTACACCTTC. Amino acids: CASSQLGDGYTF.

V gene TRBV14 combines with J gene TRBJ2-7, with a weak D call TRBD2 (5 bases). CDR3 length: 15 amino acids. Looked up from germline, CDR1 is SGHDN and CDR2 is FVKESK. The germline V and J ends were trimmed by 1 base and 4 bases, with 14 bases remaining between them. CDR3 DNA: TGTGCCAGCAGCCAAGGTCCGGGGTTTGGTTACGAGCAGTACTTC. Its protein product is CASSQGPGFGYEQYF.

The J gene is TRBJ2-3, the V gene TRBV28; 14 bases are shared with TRBD2. Germline CDR1 and CDR2: MDHEN and SYDVKM. The CDR3 extends over 18 amino acids. J lost 1 base, V lost 6 bases, and 9 bases had no gene match. For the CDR3, the DNA is TGTGCCAGCAGGCGTCGACTAGCGGGAGGGCCGCGCACAGATACGCAGTATTTT. This translates into CASRRRLAGGPRTDTQYF.

The rearrangement links TRBV4-2 to TRBJ2-1, with TRBD2 matching over 7 bases. V shed 2 bases and J 10 bases; nucleotides not matched to a gene: 14. The CDR3 loop spans 16 amino acids. Germline assignment: CDR1 LGHNA and CDR2 YNFKEQ. CDR3 sequence reads: CASSQRSGTQTGEQFF. The CDR3, as DNA: TGTGCCAGCAGCCAACGGAGCGGGACTCAAACTGGGGAGCAGTTCTTC.

This rearrangement joins TRBV29-1 to TRBJ2-7; TRBD2 is a possible D gene (5 bases). This CDR3 contains 15 residues. The ends were cut back, 0 bases at V and 4 bases at J, with 16 bases in the middle. Per the germline V gene, CDR1 is SQVTM and CDR2 is ANQGSEA. The CDR3 bases are TGCAGCGTTGAAGATCGGGATGTGGGGTTTTACGAGCAGTACTTC. Its protein product is CSVEDRDVGFYEQYF.

V gene TRBV20-1 combines with J gene TRBJ2-1, with 14 bases lining up with TRBD2. Trimming took 1 base from V and 6 from J; bases not matched to a gene: 2. The V gene's germline CDR1 is DFQATT and CDR2 SNEGSKA (reference sequence). CDR3 length equals 15 residues. In nucleotides, the CDR3 is TGCAGTGCTAGAGGCGGGACTAGCGGGAGCAATGAGCAGTTCTTC. This codes for CSARGGTSGSNEQFF.